These 3 T cell receptor beta chains originate from one sample sequenced in a study of pediatric ulcerative colitis. Profiling relied on immunoSEQ multiplex PCR, and the TCRdb table lists in-frame clones only, not all of them. The repertoire holds 30,000 to 40,000 clones, with 80% to 85% as singletons. One to two pinch biopsies were taken from the rectum during colonoscopy. Sequencing was carried out using gut tissue. These receptor sequences come from a boy under 18 with mild ulcerative colitis.

J is TRBJ2-5 and V is TRBV9; 10 bases fit TRBD1. CDR1 is SGDLS, CDR2 YYNGEE, per germline. The CDR3 runs 14 residues. With V trimmed by 4 bases and J by 4 bases, 4 bases remained unmatched. CDR3 nucleotide sequence: TGTGCCAGCAGCCGGACAGGGGGAGTAGAGACCCAGTACTTC. Translated: CASSRTGGVETQYF.

J is TRBJ2-1 and V is TRBV6-1, with D hard to call. The CDR3 contains 11 residues. V was shortened by 2 bases and J by 9 bases, with 5 bases between the two germline ends. The germline CDR1 and CDR2 sequences are MNHNS and SASEGT. This CDR3 is CASSENGEQFF. CDR3 coding DNA: TGTGCCAGCAGTGAAAACGGTGAGCAGTTCTTC.

The chain links TRBV6-1 to TRBJ2-4; D is undetermined. Germline-derived CDR1 and CDR2 are MNHNS and SASEGT. V was trimmed by 4 bases and J by 0 bases, leaving 13 bases between them. The CDR3 spans 16 residues. The CDR3 sequence: CASSGGRSLAKNIQYF. The CDR3 nucleotides are TGTGCCAGCAGTGGAGGACGCTCACTAGCCAAAAACATTCAGTACTTC.